The 16 T cell receptor beta chains in this list originate from one sample, sequenced in a study of identical twins. TCRdb itself ran the 5' RACE reads through MiXCR, one entry per CDR3 protein. This sample has nearly 900,000 distinct CDR3 sequences, with 12% found just once. These data are also associated with another study on yellow fever vaccine responses in identical twins.

The sample comprised PBMCs. Every receptor here comes from a woman aged 18 to 35 in good health.

V gene TRBV7-8 combines with J gene TRBJ1-2; D is undetermined. V shed 6 bases and J shed 4 bases, with 12 bases lying between them. The CDR3 runs to 13 residues. Germline V gene data show CDR1 as SGHVS and CDR2 as FQNEAQ. The CDR3 sequence: CASRSQYGYGYTF. The CDR3 DNA reads TGTGCCAGCAGGTCGCAATATGGCTATGGCTACACCTTC.

This clonotype was seen more than once but under ten times. The rearrangement joins TRBV18 to TRBJ2-1; the match to TRBD2 covers 11 bases. In germline, CDR1 is KGHSH, CDR2 LQKENI. There are 15 residues in the CDR3. Trimming cost V 5 bases and J 6 bases; bases outside gene matches: 6. The CDR3 nucleotides read TGTGCCAGCTCAACGGGACTAGCGGTTGTCAATGAGCAGTTCTTC. It encodes CASSTGLAVVNEQFF.

This clonotype came up a few times. The J gene is TRBJ1-5, the V gene TRBV5-5; D remains unclear. Germline values: CDR1 SGHKS, CDR2 YYEKEE (reference sequence). The CDR3 sequence is 15 residues long. V was trimmed by 4 bases and J by 5 bases, leaving 16 bases between them. CDR3 amino acids: CASSPGAGTHQPQHF. In DNA form, the CDR3 reads TGTGCCAGCAGCCCGGGAGCGGGTACTCATCAGCCCCAGCATTTT.

J is TRBJ2-3 and V is TRBV9; no reliable D call. Germline V gene data show CDR1 as SGDLS and CDR2 as YYNGEE. V lost 0 bases to trimming and J lost 5 bases, with 7 bases between them. The CDR3 is 13 residues long. CDR3 region: CASSVAAVDTQYF. CDR3 bases: TGTGCCAGCAGCGTAGCAGCAGTAGATACGCAGTATTTT.

The chain recombines TRBV29-1 with TRBJ1-6; TRBD1 is a possible D gene (6 bases). V was pared by 4 bases and J by 14 bases, with 15 bases between. Germline V lookup: CDR1 SQVTM, CDR2 ANQGSEA. The CDR3 has 12 residues. CDR3 coding DNA: TGCAGCGTTGTGTCACAGGGTGGCACCCTCCACTTT. This translates into CSVVSQGGTLHF.

This clonotype was seen at least ten times. V and J are TRBV9 and TRBJ2-1, with TRBD2 matching over 14 bases. Germline-derived CDR1 and CDR2 are SGDLS and YYNGEE. V lost 4 bases and J lost 7; bases outside the gene matches: 10. This CDR3 region has 17 residues. The CDR3 protein is CASSPRLAGGPGNEQFF. The DNA for the CDR3 is TGTGCCAGCAGCCCCCGACTAGCGGGGGGGCCGGGAAATGAGCAGTTCTTC.

This clonotype turned up a few times. The chain employs TRBV12-3 or TRBV12-4 and TRBJ2-1; 8 bases align to TRBD2. Germline trimming cut 1 base from V and 5 bases from J; bases unmatched to any gene: 7. The CDR3 contains 16 residues. The CDR3 protein is CASSLGPSGRNNEQFF. For the CDR3, the DNA is TGTGCCAGCAGTTTAGGGCCTAGCGGGCGGAACAATGAGCAGTTCTTC.

Ten or more counts support this clonotype. CDR3 amino acids: CASSSILLGEAFF. The CDR3 bases are TGTGCCAGCAGCTCGATATTGCTGGGGGAAGCTTTCTTT. The chain joins TRBV7-8 to TRBJ1-1; D not resolved. V dropped 4 bases and J dropped 8 bases, with 14 bases sitting between them. Germline lookup yields CDR1 SGHVS and CDR2 FQNEAQ. CDR3 length equals 13 residues.

This clonotype was counted a few times. This chain joins TRBV6-1 and TRBJ2-1, with TRBD2 matching over 7 bases. V lost 5 bases, J lost 7 bases, and 8 bases stayed unmatched. The CDR3 loop spans 14 amino acids. CDR1 MNHNS and CDR2 SASEGT come from the germline V gene. The CDR3 bases are TGTGCCAGCAGTCCCCCCCGGGAGGCAAATGAGCAGTTCTTC. It encodes CASSPPREANEQFF.

This clonotype has just a few counts. The rearrangement links TRBV6-5 to TRBJ1-1, with D uncertain. This CDR3 is built from 15 residues. V gave up 4 bases and J gave up 1 base, with 13 bases separating them. The germline CDR1 and CDR2 sequences are MNHEY and SVGAGI. This CDR3 is CASSFRDLWNTEAFF. The CDR3 DNA is TGTGCCAGCAGTTTTAGGGATCTGTGGAACACTGAAGCTTTCTTT.

Only a few counts were recorded for this clonotype. This chain uses TRBV18 with TRBJ1-6; 7 nucleotides line up with TRBD1. In germline, CDR1 is KGHSH, CDR2 LQKENI. With 1 base clipped from V and 8 bases from J, the junction kept 5 bases outside the gene matches. There are 15 residues in the CDR3. The CDR3 sequence is CASSPLTGFDSPLHF. The CDR3 DNA reads TGTGCCAGCTCACCACTGACAGGGTTCGATTCACCCCTCCACTTT. Combining the CDR3 with reference TRBV18 and TRBJ1-6 gives the whole variable domain NAGVMQNPRHLVRRRGQEARLRCSPMKGHSHVYWYRQLPEEGLKFMVYLQKENIIDESGMPKERFSAEFPKEGPSILRIQQVVRGDSAAYFCASSPLTGFDSPLHFGNGTRLTVT.

The V call is TRBV2, the J call TRBJ2-1; D possibly corresponds to TRBD1 (6 bases). The CDR3 totals 15 residues. Trimming stripped 5 bases from V and 2 bases from J, with 13 bases between. Germline loops: CDR1 SNHLY, CDR2 FYNNEI. The CDR3 nucleotides are TGTGCCAGCAGTACTGGCGGACAGACCTACAATGAGCAGTTCTTC. This encodes CASSTGGQTYNEQFF.

CDR3 region: CASSPLLGIRETQYF. The CDR3 nucleotides are TGTGCCAGCAGCCCCTTACTAGGGATACGAGAGACCCAGTACTTC. The chain employs TRBV7-9 and TRBJ2-5; D is perhaps TRBD2 (5 bases). The V gene lost 5 bases and the J gene lost 4 bases, with 17 bases spanning the gap. The CDR3 has 15 amino acids. The germline gives CDR1 SEHNR, CDR2 FQNEAQ (reference sequence).

This clonotype has more than one count but fewer than ten. V and J are TRBV20-1 and TRBJ2-1, with D unresolved. V shed 1 base and J shed 2 bases, with 9 bases lying between them. The CDR3 is 14 residues long. CDR1 is DFQATT and CDR2 is SNEGSKA in the germline V gene (reference sequence). The CDR3 region is CSARGGKTYNEQFF. DNA for the CDR3: TGCAGTGCTAGAGGTGGGAAGACCTACAATGAGCAGTTCTTC.

This chain uses TRBV28 with TRBJ2-1, with 10 nucleotides matching TRBD2. Germline V CDR1 and CDR2: MDHEN, SYDVKM. Losses at the gene ends were 7 bases for V and 6 bases for J; bases not matched to a gene: 6. This CDR3 contains 14 residues. The CDR3 sequence: CASNSGRAGNEQFF. DNA of the CDR3: TGTGCCAGCAACAGCGGGAGGGCCGGCAATGAGCAGTTCTTC.

J is TRBJ2-3 and V is TRBV28; the D gene could be TRBD1 or TRBD2 (6 bases each). CDR1 and CDR2 (germline): MDHEN, SYDVKM. CDR3 size: 15 residues. The V and J ends lost 5 bases and 5 bases respectively, with 17 bases between them. The CDR3 bases are TGTGCCAGCAGTCACACGGGGGCTCTGGGAGATACGCAGTATTTT. It encodes CASSHTGALGDTQYF.